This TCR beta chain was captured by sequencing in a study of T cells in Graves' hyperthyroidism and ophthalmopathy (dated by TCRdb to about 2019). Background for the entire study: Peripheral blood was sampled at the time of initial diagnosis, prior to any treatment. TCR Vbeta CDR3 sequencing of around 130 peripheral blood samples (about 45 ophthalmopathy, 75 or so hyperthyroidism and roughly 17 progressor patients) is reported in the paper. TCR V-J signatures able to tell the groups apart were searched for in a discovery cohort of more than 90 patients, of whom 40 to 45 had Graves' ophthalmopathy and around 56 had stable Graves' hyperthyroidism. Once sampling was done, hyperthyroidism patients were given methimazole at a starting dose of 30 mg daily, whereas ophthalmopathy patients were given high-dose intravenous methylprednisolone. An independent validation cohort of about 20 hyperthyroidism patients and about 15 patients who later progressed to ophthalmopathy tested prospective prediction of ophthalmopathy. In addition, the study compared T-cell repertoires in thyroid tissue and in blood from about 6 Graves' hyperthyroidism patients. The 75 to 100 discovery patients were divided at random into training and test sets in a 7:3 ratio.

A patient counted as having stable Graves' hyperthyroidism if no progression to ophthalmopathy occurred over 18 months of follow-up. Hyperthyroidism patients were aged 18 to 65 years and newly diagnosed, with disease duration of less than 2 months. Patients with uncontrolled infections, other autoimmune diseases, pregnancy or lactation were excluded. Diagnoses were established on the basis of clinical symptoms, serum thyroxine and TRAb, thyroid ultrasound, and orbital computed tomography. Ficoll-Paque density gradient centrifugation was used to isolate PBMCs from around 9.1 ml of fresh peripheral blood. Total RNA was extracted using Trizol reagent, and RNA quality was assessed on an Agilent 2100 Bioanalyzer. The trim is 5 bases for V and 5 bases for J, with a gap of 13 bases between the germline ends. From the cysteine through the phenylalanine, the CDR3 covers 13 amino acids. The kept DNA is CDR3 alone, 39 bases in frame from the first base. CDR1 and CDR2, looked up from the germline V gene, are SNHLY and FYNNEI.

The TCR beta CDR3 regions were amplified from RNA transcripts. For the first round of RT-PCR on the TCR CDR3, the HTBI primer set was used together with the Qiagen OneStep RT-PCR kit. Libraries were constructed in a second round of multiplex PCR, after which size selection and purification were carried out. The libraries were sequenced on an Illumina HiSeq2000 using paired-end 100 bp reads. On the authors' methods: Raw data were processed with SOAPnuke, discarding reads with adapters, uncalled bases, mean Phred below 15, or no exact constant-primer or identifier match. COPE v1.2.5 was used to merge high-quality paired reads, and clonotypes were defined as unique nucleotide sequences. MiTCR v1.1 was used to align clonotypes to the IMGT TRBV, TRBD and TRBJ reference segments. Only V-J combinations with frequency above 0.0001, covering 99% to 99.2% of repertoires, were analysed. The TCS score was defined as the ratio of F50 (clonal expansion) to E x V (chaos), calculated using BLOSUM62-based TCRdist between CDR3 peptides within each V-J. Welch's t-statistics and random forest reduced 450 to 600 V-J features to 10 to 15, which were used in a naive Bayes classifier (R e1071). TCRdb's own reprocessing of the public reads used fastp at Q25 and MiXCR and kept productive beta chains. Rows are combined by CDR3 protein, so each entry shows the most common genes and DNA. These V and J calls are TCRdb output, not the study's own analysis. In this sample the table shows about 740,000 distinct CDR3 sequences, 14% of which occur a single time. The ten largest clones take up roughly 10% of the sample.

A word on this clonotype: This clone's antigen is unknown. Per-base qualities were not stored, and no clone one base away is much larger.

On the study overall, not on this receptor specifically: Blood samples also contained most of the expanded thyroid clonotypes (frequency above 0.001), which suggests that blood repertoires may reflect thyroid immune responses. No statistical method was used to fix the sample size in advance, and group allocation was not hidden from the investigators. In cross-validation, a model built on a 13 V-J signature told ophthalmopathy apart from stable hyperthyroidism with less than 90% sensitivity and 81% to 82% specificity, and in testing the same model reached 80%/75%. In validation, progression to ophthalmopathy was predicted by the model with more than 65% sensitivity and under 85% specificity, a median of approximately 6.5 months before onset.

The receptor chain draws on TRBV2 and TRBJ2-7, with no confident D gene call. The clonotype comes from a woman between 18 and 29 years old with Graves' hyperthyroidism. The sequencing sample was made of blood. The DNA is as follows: TGTGCCAGCAGTACCTTGGACCAAGACGAGCAGTACTTC. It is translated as CASSTLDQDEQYF.